The clone carrying this T cell receptor beta chain was recorded many times. Its matching antigen is unknown. This record belongs to a study of T-cell reconstitution after alpha-beta-depleted transplantation in children. The CDR3 consists of 15 residues. Losses at the gene ends were 4 bases for V and 4 bases for J; bases not matched to a gene: 10. Looked up from germline, CDR1 is SGHDT and CDR2 is YYEEEE. General study points: After one year, T-cell counts and TCRbeta diversity mostly came from new T cells. Some patients' high day-60 TCRbeta diversity was attributed to recipient cells surviving conditioning.

A TCRbeta library incorporating unique molecular identifiers was prepared. TCRdb passed the PCR reads through MiXCR, listing each CDR3 protein once. Among about 290,000 distinct CDR3 sequences, 6.5% to 9% were seen once, and the ten largest hold about 8.2%. This sequence was found in a female patient aged 2 to 10 who had a stem cell transplant for Fanconi anemia, so the T cells may come from the graft donor. This chain connects TRBV5-6 to TRBJ2-7; 8 positions agree with TRBD1. Here the sequenced sample was peripheral blood, taken 360 days after TCRalphabeta/CD19-depleted stem cell transplant. The CDR3, as DNA: TGTGCCAGCAGCGCCTACAGGGGGTCGATTTACGAGCAGTACTTC. Translating it yields CASSAYRGSIYEQYF.